This passage covers 22 T cell receptor beta chains from one sample sequenced in a study of naive and memory T cell subsets. The beta constant-region primer was an equimolar mix of two oligonucleotides covering TRBC1 and TRBC2. The ligated cDNA underwent four PCR rounds using SP2 and nested alpha and beta constant-region primers. Using its own MiXCR run on the UMI-ligation and nested PCR reads, TCRdb lists one record per CDR3 protein. Of 80,000 or so distinct CDR3 sequences listed, around 9% are singletons. Sequences were obtained from naive CD8+ T cells from blood. These TCRs come from a human donor in good health.

This sequence joins TRBV27 and TRBJ2-1; 8 bases are a match to TRBD2. The CDR3 runs 15 residues. Trimming at V came to 3 bases and at J to 2 bases, leaving 3 bases not matched to a gene. CDR1 is MNHEY and CDR2 is SMNVEV in the germline V gene (reference sequence). The chain's CDR3 is CASSLGLVPYNEQFF. CDR3 bases: TGTGCCAGCAGTTTGGGACTAGTCCCCTACAATGAGCAGTTCTTC.

The gene calls are TRBV12-3 or TRBV12-4 and TRBJ2-5; tentative D call: TRBD1 (5 bases). The V gene lost 6 bases and the J gene lost 1 base, with 12 bases spanning the gap. The CDR3 is 14 residues long. The CDR3: CASSPTEPQETQYF. The CDR3 bases are TGTGCCAGCAGCCCGACAGAGCCCCAAGAGACCCAGTACTTC.

The V call is TRBV2, the J call TRBJ2-3; 10 bases are shared with TRBD1. CDR1 SNHLY and CDR2 FYNNEI come from the germline V gene. The CDR3 is made up of 14 amino acids. J was trimmed by 5 bases and V by 8 bases; bases with no gene match: 7. The CDR3 reads CASPDRGGGDTQYF. The CDR3 DNA reads TGTGCCAGCCCGGACAGGGGGGGCGGAGATACGCAGTATTTT.

This sequence joins TRBV4-3 and TRBJ2-1; D gene unclear. CDR1 is LGHNA and CDR2 is YSLEER in the germline V gene. Trimming took off 0 bases at V and 1 base at J, with 10 bases between the two ends. This CDR3 has 16 residues. CDR3 residues: CASSQDSLGSYNEQFF. CDR3 nucleotides: TGCGCCAGCAGCCAAGATTCCCTAGGATCCTACAATGAGCAGTTCTTC.

In its sample, this clonotype was seen a few times. The chain couples TRBV7-8 to TRBJ2-5, with TRBD2 matching over 8 bases. Germline CDR1 SGHVS, CDR2 FQNEAQ. Unmatched junction bases numbered 10, after V lost 7 bases and J lost 6 bases. CDR3 length: 14 residues. The CDR3 bases are TGTGCCAGCACCGGGGGGGGGGACGGAAAGACCCAGTACTTC. This sequence encodes CASTGGGDGKTQYF.

This chain links TRBV29-1 with TRBJ1-2; the D gene is possibly TRBD1 (5 bases). The germline V and J ends were trimmed by 2 bases and 6 bases, with 16 bases remaining between them. CDR1 SQVTM and CDR2 ANQGSEA come from the germline V gene. The CDR3 is made up of 14 amino acids. The CDR3 loop is CSVETRVTGDGYTF. In DNA form, the CDR3 reads TGCAGCGTTGAAACACGGGTGACGGGGGATGGCTACACCTTC.

J is TRBJ2-7 and V is TRBV7-9, with D tentatively TRBD1 or TRBD2 (5 bases each). This CDR3 is 15 amino acids long. CDR1 is SEHNR, CDR2 FQNEAQ, per germline (reference sequence). Trimming pared 4 bases from V and 6 bases from J, leaving 19 bases between. The CDR3 DNA reads as TGTGCCAGCAGCTCTCCGACGGGACCTACGGGCGAGCAGTACTTC. Translating gives CASSSPTGPTGEQYF.

This clonotype was found many times. The chain uses TRBV6-2 or TRBV6-3 and TRBJ1-5, with no clear D. The CDR3 covers 14 residues. CDR1 MNHEY and CDR2 SVGEGT come from the germline V gene. Trimming shortened V by 9 bases and J by 6 bases, and 18 bases separated the two germline ends. The CDR3 spells CASMDGRFPQPQHF. CDR3 in DNA: TGTGCCAGTATGGACGGGCGGTTTCCTCAGCCCCAGCATTTT.

This clonotype was detected only a few times. The genes are TRBV7-2 and TRBJ2-1, with D possibly matching TRBD1 (5 bases). CDR3 length equals 16 residues. V dropped 1 base and J dropped 4 bases, with 14 bases sitting between them. The germline gives CDR1 SGHTA, CDR2 FQGNSA. The CDR3 sequence is CASSLEVDNLYNEQFF. CDR3 DNA sequence: TGTGCCAGCAGCTTAGAGGTGGACAACCTATACAATGAGCAGTTCTTC.

This clonotype was counted many times. The gene calls are TRBV2 and TRBJ2-1; D is possibly TRBD1 (5 bases). Germline V lookup: CDR1 SNHLY, CDR2 FYNNEI. CDR3 length: 13 amino acids. V lost 2 bases and J lost 8, with 10 bases in between. The CDR3 spells CASSERGRHEQFF. CDR3 in DNA: TGTGCCAGCAGTGAAAGGGGTCGCCATGAGCAGTTCTTC.

V is TRBV27 and J is TRBJ1-1; D unresolved. Germline-derived CDR1 and CDR2 are MNHEY and SMNVEV (reference sequence). Deletions cut 2 bases from V and 1 base from J, with 8 bases between. The CDR3 is made up of 14 amino acids. CDR3 coding DNA: TGTGCCAGCAGTTTAGAAGGTCCGAACACTGAAGCTTTCTTT. Translation: CASSLEGPNTEAFF.

This clonotype was counted ten times or more. The chain couples TRBV5-8 to TRBJ2-7, with TRBD1 identical over 8 bases. With V trimmed by 4 bases and J by 6 bases, 6 bases remained unmatched. The CDR3 extends over 13 amino acids. CDR1 is SGHTS and CDR2 is YDEGEE in the germline V gene. The CDR3 spells CASSPRTGSEQYF. The CDR3, as DNA: TGTGCCAGCAGCCCACGGACAGGGAGCGAGCAGTACTTC. Combining the CDR3 with reference TRBV5-8 and TRBJ2-7 gives the whole variable domain EAGVTQSPTHLIKTRGQQATLRCSPISGHTSVYWYQQALGLGLQFLLWYDEGEERNRGNFPPRFSGRQFPNYSSELNVNALELEDSALYLCASSPRTGSEQYFGPGTRLTVT.

This clonotype was recorded a few times. The rearrangement links TRBV12-3 or TRBV12-4 to TRBJ2-1; D remains unclear. Trimming took 6 bases from V and 16 from J, leaving 16 bases between them. This CDR3 contains 11 residues. CDR3 sequence (DNA): TGTGCCAGCAGCCGAGCTCACGATCTTTTCTTC. This sequence encodes CASSRAHDLFF.

In this sample, this clonotype turned up many times. This chain connects TRBV4-1 to TRBJ1-2; 9 bases match TRBD1. Germline V CDR1 and CDR2: MGHRA, YSYEKL. CDR3 length: 15 amino acids. Trimming at V came to 2 bases and at J to 5 bases, leaving 6 bases not matched to a gene. CDR3 residues: CASSQMDRGSYGYTF. CDR3 nucleotides: TGCGCCAGCAGCCAAATGGACAGGGGTAGTTATGGCTACACCTTC.

This clonotype was detected a few times. The genes are TRBV7-8 and TRBJ2-1; possibly TRBD2 for D (5 bases). The CDR3 consists of 16 residues. Between the trimmed V and J ends, which lost 1 base and 0 bases, there was a span of 10 bases. Looked up from germline, CDR1 is SGHVS and CDR2 is FQNEAQ. As DNA, the CDR3 is TGTGCCAGCAGCTTAGTGATTGGAGGCTCCTACAATGAGCAGTTCTTC. This translates into CASSLVIGGSYNEQFF.

The chain couples TRBV27 to TRBJ1-5; D remains ambiguous. The CDR3 loop spans 13 amino acids. Germline CDR1 MNHEY, CDR2 SMNVEV (reference sequence). The germline V and J ends were trimmed by 4 bases and 6 bases, with 10 bases remaining between them. The CDR3 DNA sequence: TGTGCCAGCAGTTGGGGTTTTAGTCAGCCCCAGCATTTT. The encoded protein is CASSWGFSQPQHF.

The J gene is TRBJ2-4, the V gene TRBV11-2, with TRBD1 identical over 7 bases. The length of the CDR3 is 16 residues. V shed 1 base, J shed 2 bases, and the junction held 5 bases outside the gene matches. Germline CDR1 reads SGHAT; CDR2 reads FQNNGV. The CDR3 DNA follows: TGTGCCAGCAGCTTAGGACAGGGCTCTCCCAAAAACATTCAGTACTTC. Encoded protein: CASSLGQGSPKNIQYF.

This clonotype was counted at least ten times. The chain joins TRBV28 to TRBJ2-7, with TRBD1 matching over 10 bases. The CDR3 sequence is 17 residues long. Per the germline V gene, CDR1 is MDHEN and CDR2 is SYDVKM. The V segment lost 3 bases and the J segment 0 bases; nucleotides outside the gene matches: 8. CDR3 coding DNA: TGTGCCAGCAGTTTGGGACAGGGGCCACTATACTCCTACGAGCAGTACTTC. Translated, it gives CASSLGQGPLYSYEQYF.

This clonotype showed up many times. The chain carries TRBV29-1 and TRBJ2-5, with unresolved D. The CDR3 runs to 13 residues. V was clipped by 3 bases and J by 1 base, with 9 bases between them. Germline V gene lookup returns CDR1 SQVTM and CDR2 ANQGSEA. The CDR3 nucleotides are TGCAGCGTTGACGCCATAGGCCAAGAGACCCAGTACTTC. Amino acid sequence: CSVDAIGQETQYF.

The V gene is TRBV27, the J gene TRBJ2-7; D might be TRBD2 (6 bases). This CDR3 is 15 amino acids long. V was trimmed by 4 bases and J by 4 bases, leaving 17 bases between them. Germline lookup yields CDR1 MNHEY and CDR2 SMNVEV (reference sequence). The chain's CDR3 is CASSSLAGQKYEQYF. As DNA, the CDR3 is TGTGCCAGCAGTTCCCTTGCGGGGCAGAAGTACGAGCAGTACTTC.

This chain connects TRBV10-3 to TRBJ1-5; D not resolved. The germline V gene has CDR1 ENHRY and CDR2 SYGVKD. The V and J ends lost 5 bases and 0 bases respectively, with 8 bases between them. The CDR3 contains 14 residues. As DNA, the CDR3 is TGTGCCATCAGTACGGACGGTAGCAATCAGCCCCAGCATTTT. Amino acid sequence: CAISTDGSNQPQHF.

This chain connects TRBV20-1 to TRBJ2-6, with no clear D. Germline assignment: CDR1 DFQATT and CDR2 SNEGSKA (reference sequence). This CDR3 is built from 14 residues. CDR3 loop: CSAGGRTGANVLTF. In DNA form, the CDR3 reads TGCAGCGCTGGTGGTAGAACTGGGGCCAACGTCCTGACTTTC.